The 8 T cell receptor beta chains below were found in one sample sequenced in a study of T cells in Graves' hyperthyroidism and ophthalmopathy. Template material for amplifying TCR beta CDR3 regions consisted of RNA transcripts. The primer set for the first-round RT-PCR of the TCR CDR3 was HTBI. TCRdb recomputed calls from the multiplex PCR reads with MiXCR, one row per CDR3 protein. Altogether approximately 330,000 distinct CDR3 sequences are present, approximately 18% being singletons, with the ten largest covering approximately 54%. The sequencing sample was made of blood. These receptor sequences come from a woman between 50 and 59 years old with Graves' hyperthyroidism.

Points on this clonotype: One end of the junction varies from germline; a read error may be responsible. The rearrangement links TRBV20-1 to TRBJ2-1; 10 positions match TRBD2. Looked up from germline, CDR1 is DFQATT and CDR2 is SNEGSKA (reference sequence). CDR3 length equals 13 residues. CDR3 region: CSYSGRTYNGQFF. CDR3 coding DNA: TGCAGTTATAGCGGGAGGACCTACAATGGGCAGTTCTTC.

This clonotype was recorded at least ten times. This chain uses TRBV12-3 or TRBV12-4 with TRBJ1-1; D may be TRBD1 (5 bases). Between the trimmed V and J ends, which lost 5 bases and 6 bases, there was a span of 13 bases. This CDR3 is 13 amino acids long. CDR3 protein: CASSPTVSAEAFF. The CDR3 coding sequence is TGTGCCAGCAGTCCGACAGTTAGTGCTGAAGCTTTCTTT.

This clonotype appeared many times. V usage is TRBV5-1 and J usage is TRBJ2-1; D is unresolved. The length of the CDR3 is 13 residues. V lost 1 base to trimming and J lost 7 bases, with 9 bases between them. Germline values: CDR1 SGHRS, CDR2 YFSETQ. The CDR3 nucleotides are TGCGCCAGCAGCTTGAGTTCGGTGAATGAGCAGTTCTTC. Its protein product is CASSLSSVNEQFF.

The chain joins TRBV24-1 to TRBJ2-3, with TRBD2 matching 11 bases. V shed 4 bases, J shed 4 bases, and the junction held 9 bases outside the gene matches. Germline V CDR1 and CDR2: KGHDR, SFDVKD. CDR3 length: 17 amino acids. The CDR3 DNA is TGTGCCACCAGTGACCCACTTAGCGGGAGGGCCCCAGATACGCAGTATTTT. Protein sequence: CATSDPLSGRAPDTQYF.

In regard to this clonotype: It may be a read error: a sequence one base away is much more abundant. The chain carries TRBV12-3 or TRBV12-4 and TRBJ2-7; D is tentatively TRBD1 or TRBD2 (5 bases each). CDR3 length: 14 amino acids. Trimming took off 6 bases at V and 3 bases at J, with 15 bases between the two ends. CDR3: CASSPSGTLYEQYF. The CDR3 coding sequence is TGTGCCAGCAGCCCCTCGGGGACCCTCTACGAGCAGTACTTC.

The V gene is TRBV6-2 or TRBV6-3, the J gene TRBJ2-1; TRBD1 matches 9 bases. Germline loops: CDR1 MNHEY, CDR2 SVGEGT. V shed 6 bases, J shed 9 bases, and the junction held 6 bases outside the gene matches. The CDR3 totals 13 residues. The CDR3 bases are TGTGCCAGCAGAGAACAGGGGGCGTTTGAGCAGTTCTTC. Residues: CASREQGAFEQFF.

In this sample, this clonotype turned up many times. The chain links TRBV3-1 to TRBJ1-1; D is unclear. The germline V and J ends were trimmed by 3 bases and 3 bases, with 2 bases remaining between them. Germline V gene sequence: CDR1 LGHDT, CDR2 YNNKEL (reference sequence). This CDR3 contains 11 residues. The CDR3 nucleotides are TGTGCCAGCAGCCATTACACTGAAGCTTTCTTT. Its protein product is CASSHYTEAFF.

This clonotype was observed many times. The V and J genes are TRBV20-1 and TRBJ2-3, with TRBD2 matching 7 bases. The CDR3 consists of 14 residues. Germline V gene lookup returns CDR1 DFQATT and CDR2 SNEGSKA (reference sequence). Trimming took 6 bases from V and 4 from J; bases not matched to a gene: 10. CDR3 sequence: CSAQRGHGSDTQYF. The CDR3 bases are TGCAGTGCCCAGCGGGGCCACGGGTCAGATACGCAGTATTTT.